Here is one TCR beta chain with its context. Its target is unknown. Primers for the PCR totalled 60 Vbeta and 13 Jbeta. Generated by immunoSEQ multiplex PCR, the TCRdb table keeps only in-frame clones and is missing some. The data hold 100,000 to 120,000 clones, with just over 75% observed a single time. The CDR3 is 13 residues long. Trimming left V 2 bases short and J 3 bases short, with 8 bases between. In germline, CDR1 is KGHSH, CDR2 LQKENI. This specimen comes from a study of cytomegalovirus exposure and HLA in healthy donors. General study results and limits: A later analysis associated 16,951 TCR beta sequences with HLA alleles at a 0.05 false discovery rate. It was about 150 TCR beta chains that were listed as cytomegalovirus-associated. The study dropped some indistinguishable V segments, TRBV6-2 and TRBV6-3 among them.

The sample consisted of PBMCs. V gene TRBV18 combines with J gene TRBJ2-7; D is unclear. The receptor was derived from a middle-aged man in good health and CMV-seropositive. The CDR3 coding sequence is TGTGCCAGCTCACCAGGAGCTGGCTACGAGCAGTACTTC. It translates to CASSPGAGYEQYF. Together with reference TRBV18 and TRBJ2-7, the CDR3 gives the full variable domain: NAGVMQNPRHLVRRRGQEARLRCSPMKGHSHVYWYRQLPEEGLKFMVYLQKENIIDESGMPKERFSAEFPKEGPSILRIQQVVRGDSAAYFCASSPGAGYEQYFGPGTRLTVT.